This T cell receptor (beta chain) is drawn from a study of T cell responses to AZD1222 COVID-19 vaccine. Findings and limits, study-wide: As reported, nearly half of all spike-specific TCRs target variant regions that are unmutated. Clonal diversity was possibly underestimated, and white British individuals and females predominated among donors.

As to this clone: Its antigen remains unknown.

Assay used: immunoSEQ multiplex PCR; TCRdb lists only in-frame clones, some missing. The sample records 70,000 to 95,000 clones, 89% being singletons. This CDR3 has 14 amino acids. The V gene's germline CDR1 is SGHDN and CDR2 FVKESK. V shed 3 bases and J shed 5 bases, with 12 bases lying between them. Specimen: peripheral blood, collected on day 0 of MenACWY control vaccination. The chain recombines TRBV14 with TRBJ2-3, with a tentative D call TRBD2 (6 bases). The TCR sequence derives from an adult in good health. This chain's CDR3 is CASSHRGIGDTQYF. Written as DNA, the CDR3 is TGTGCCAGCAGCCATCGGGGGATTGGAGATACGCAGTATTTT.